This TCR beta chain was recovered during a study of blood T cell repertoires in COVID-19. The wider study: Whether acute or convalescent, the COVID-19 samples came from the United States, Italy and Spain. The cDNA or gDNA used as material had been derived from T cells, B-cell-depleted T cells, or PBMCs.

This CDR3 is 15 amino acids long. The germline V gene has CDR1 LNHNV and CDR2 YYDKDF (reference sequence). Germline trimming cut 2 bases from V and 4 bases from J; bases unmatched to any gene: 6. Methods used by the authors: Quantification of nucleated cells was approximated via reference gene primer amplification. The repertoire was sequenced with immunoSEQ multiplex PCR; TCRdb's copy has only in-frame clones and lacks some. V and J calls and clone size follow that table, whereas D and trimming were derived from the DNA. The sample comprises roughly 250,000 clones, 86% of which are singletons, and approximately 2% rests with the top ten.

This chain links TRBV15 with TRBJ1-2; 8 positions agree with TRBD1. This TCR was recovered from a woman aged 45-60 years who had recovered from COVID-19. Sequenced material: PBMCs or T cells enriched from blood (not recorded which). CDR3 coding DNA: TGTGCCACCAGCAGAACTGGACAGGGACCCTATGGCTACACCTTC. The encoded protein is CATSRTGQGPYGYTF.